This entry lists 9 T cell receptor beta chains sequenced from one sample in a study of T cell responses to AZD1222 COVID-19 vaccine. Here immunoSEQ multiplex PCR was the method, and the copy in TCRdb shows in-frame clones only, minus some. Among around 100,000 clones listed, 84% were seen once. The sequencing here drew on peripheral blood, taken on day 0 of AZD1222 vaccination. Every receptor here comes from an adult in good health.

The rearrangement uses TRBV6-5 and TRBJ1-5; no definite D call. The V gene lost 7 bases and the J gene lost 4 bases, with 11 bases spanning the gap. From germline, CDR1 is MNHEY and CDR2 SVGAGI. This CDR3 spans 13 amino acids. For the CDR3, the DNA is TGTGCCAGCACCGAGCAGGCGAATCAGCCCCAGCATTTT. Encoded protein: CASTEQANQPQHF.

The chain links TRBV19 to TRBJ1-6, with D unresolved. V lost 3 bases to trimming and J lost 6 bases, with 15 bases between them. The CDR3 has 16 amino acids. Per the germline V gene, CDR1 is LNHDA and CDR2 is SQIVND (reference sequence). This chain's CDR3 is CASSIYPSESNSPLHF. DNA for the CDR3: TGTGCCAGTAGTATCTATCCCTCAGAGTCTAATTCACCCCTCCACTTT.

V usage is TRBV30 and J usage is TRBJ1-1; D is uncertain. CDR1 is GTSNPN and CDR2 is SVGIG in the germline V gene (reference sequence). This CDR3 has 13 residues. The V end was cut by 2 bases, the J end by 4 bases, with 11 bases between. CDR3 DNA sequence: TGTGCCTGGAGTCTTATAGCGGGCACTGAAGCTTTCTTT. This translates into CAWSLIAGTEAFF.

This clone was seen only a few times. CDR3 region: CASSSGQGYGYTF. In DNA, the CDR3 is TGTGCCAGCAGCTCTGGACAGGGATATGGCTACACCTTC. The chain recombines TRBV6-6 with TRBJ1-2, with 8 bases aligning to TRBD1. This CDR3 has 13 amino acids. CDR1 is MNHNY, CDR2 SVGAGI, per germline (reference sequence). Trimming removed 6 bases from V and 5 bases from J; junction bases left unmatched: 5.

This clone was recorded once. The chain is built from TRBV5-1 and TRBJ2-1, with 8 bases matching TRBD1. V lost 6 bases, J lost 6 bases, and 5 bases stayed unmatched. CDR1 and CDR2 (germline): SGHRS, YFSETQ. This CDR3 comprises 13 residues. CDR3 in amino acids: CASTTQGGNEQFF. The CDR3 coding sequence is TGCGCCAGCACGACACAGGGGGGCAATGAGCAGTTCTTC.

The sample holds a few counts of this clone. This sequence joins TRBV6-5 and TRBJ2-5; D remains ambiguous. Looked up from germline, CDR1 is MNHEY and CDR2 is SVGAGI. The CDR3 has 13 amino acids. Trimming cost V 3 bases and J 7 bases, with 12 bases left between them. The CDR3 sequence is CASSYQVSGTQYF. Written as DNA, the CDR3 is TGTGCCAGCAGTTATCAGGTTTCAGGGACCCAGTACTTC.

V and J are TRBV29-1 and TRBJ1-2, with D possibly being TRBD1 (5 bases). This CDR3 has 15 amino acids. With 6 bases removed from V and 3 bases from J, the gap between germline ends came to 20 bases. The germline V gene encodes CDR1 SQVTM and CDR2 ANQGSEA. For the CDR3, the DNA is TGCAGCGTCGGGGGGGACGGACCCGCCGACTATGGCTACACCTTC. This translates into CSVGGDGPADYGYTF.

The gene calls are TRBV30 and TRBJ1-5; 7 nucleotides agree with TRBD1. Germline V gives CDR1 GTSNPN, CDR2 SVGIG (reference sequence). CDR3 length equals 16 residues. The J segment lost 6 bases and the V segment lost 2 bases, leaving 13 bases of the junction unmatched. Written as DNA, the CDR3 is TGTGCCTGGAGTATACTCCCATCGACAGGGCCTCAGCCCCAGCATTTT. It translates to CAWSILPSTGPQPQHF.

The chain couples TRBV5-1 to TRBJ1-2; D call uncertain. Germline-derived CDR1 and CDR2 are SGHRS and YFSETQ. This CDR3 has 13 residues. Trimming took off 0 bases at V and 3 bases at J, with 6 bases between the two ends. The CDR3 region has the DNA TGCGCCAGCAGCTTGGGACTCCACTATGGCTACACCTTC. Translated: CASSLGLHYGYTF. The full variable domain, in which reference TRBV5-1 and TRBJ1-2 provide the parts outside the CDR3, is KAGVTQTPRYLIKTRGQQVTLSCSPISGHRSVSWYQQTPGQGLQFLFEYFSETQRNKGNFPGRFSGRQFSNSRSEMNVSTLELGDSALYLCASSLGLHYGYTFGSGTRLTVV.